Each of the 10 T cell receptor beta chains below was sequenced from the same sample in a study of blood T cell repertoires in COVID-19. TCRdb keeps only in-frame clones here, not all; method: immunoSEQ multiplex PCR. The sample has about 100,000 clones, 90% to 95% seen once. The sequenced sample consisted of peripheral blood. The receptors come from a man aged 45-60 years with acute or convalescent COVID-19.

This chain connects TRBV13 to TRBJ1-5; 9 bases align to TRBD1. The CDR3 is 15 residues long. With 3 bases clipped from V and 7 bases from J, the junction kept 7 bases outside the gene matches. Germline assignment: CDR1 PRHDT and CDR2 FYEKMQ (reference sequence). The CDR3, as DNA: TGTGCCAGCAGCTTCCGGGACAGGGTTTTCCAGCCCCAGCATTTT. This codes for CASSFRDRVFQPQHF.

Only one count was recorded for this clone. The V gene is TRBV9, the J gene TRBJ2-3; D gene unclear. The germline V gene has CDR1 SGDLS and CDR2 YYNGEE. The CDR3 sequence is 12 residues long. V gave up 0 bases and J gave up 6 bases, with 5 bases separating them. DNA of the CDR3: TGTGCCAGCAGCGTAGCTAGTGATACGCAGTATTTT. Translated: CASSVASDTQYF.

This sequence joins TRBV20-1 and TRBJ2-1; D gene uncertain. CDR3 length: 11 amino acids. Trimming took 3 bases from V and 6 from J, leaving 6 bases between them. Germline CDR1 is DFQATT and CDR2 is SNEGSKA (reference sequence). The CDR3 spells CSASPPNEQFF. CDR3 nucleotides: TGCAGTGCTAGTCCTCCCAATGAGCAGTTCTTC.

This clone was seen just once. The rearrangement joins TRBV19 to TRBJ2-1; a possible D gene is TRBD1 (6 bases). The CDR3 length is 15 residues. V was clipped by 5 bases and J by 3 bases, with 14 bases between them. CDR1 is LNHDA, CDR2 SQIVND, per germline (reference sequence). The CDR3 here is CASSPQGQSYNEQFF. The DNA for the CDR3 is TGTGCCAGTAGTCCCCAAGGACAGAGCTACAATGAGCAGTTCTTC.

The chain carries TRBV27 and TRBJ1-6; 10 bases line up with TRBD1. From germline, CDR1 is MNHEY and CDR2 SMNVEV (reference sequence). This CDR3 is 16 amino acids long. The ends lost 5 bases at V and 7 bases at J; junction bases unmatched: 8. The CDR3: CASSQGQGNINSPLHF. In DNA form, the CDR3 reads TGTGCCAGCAGTCAGGGACAGGGGAACATAAATTCACCCCTCCACTTT.

The chain is built from TRBV9 and TRBJ1-2, with 7 bases matching TRBD1. The CDR3 is 14 residues long. Germline V gene data show CDR1 as SGDLS and CDR2 as YYNGEE. J was trimmed by 8 bases and V by 1 base; bases with no gene match: 8. CDR3 sequence (DNA): TGTGCCAGCAGCGTACGGGACAGCGAGAGAGGCTACACCTTC. The encoded protein is CASSVRDSERGYTF.

This chain joins TRBV30 and TRBJ2-7, with TRBD1 identical over 10 bases. Unmatched junction bases numbered 10, after V lost 4 bases and J lost 4 bases. This CDR3 is 15 amino acids long. CDR1 is GTSNPN, CDR2 SVGIG, per germline (reference sequence). The CDR3 spells CAWTADWTGGYEQYF. In DNA, the CDR3 is TGTGCCTGGACCGCTGACTGGACAGGGGGATACGAGCAGTACTTC.

The chain carries TRBV4-2 and TRBJ2-7; 7 bases are a match to TRBD1. V lost 0 bases and J lost 3; bases outside the gene matches: 5. Per the germline V gene, CDR1 is LGHNA and CDR2 is YNFKEQ. This CDR3 has 15 residues. The chain's CDR3 is CASSQEAGGYYEQYF. CDR3 nucleotide sequence: TGTGCCAGCAGCCAAGAGGCAGGGGGATACTACGAGCAGTACTTC.

The rearrangement links TRBV28 to TRBJ1-2, with 7 bases that match TRBD1. Unmatched junction bases numbered 5, after V lost 5 bases and J lost 5 bases. The CDR3 covers 13 residues. CDR1 and CDR2 from the germline V gene are MDHEN and SYDVKM. CDR3 DNA sequence: TGTGCCAGCAGTGACGACAGGGCTTATGGCTACACCTTC. The encoded protein is CASSDDRAYGYTF.

The CDR3 region is CASSTGGNNSPLHF. The CDR3 DNA is TGCGCCAGCAGCACAGGGGGGAATAATTCACCCCTCCACTTT. The rearrangement joins TRBV5-1 to TRBJ1-6, with TRBD1 identical over 8 bases. Germline CDR1 reads SGHRS; CDR2 reads YFSETQ. Trimming took 4 bases from V and 5 from J; bases not matched to a gene: 2. This CDR3 has 14 residues. The whole variable domain, remainder taken from reference TRBV5-1 and TRBJ1-6, is KAGVTQTPRYLIKTRGQQVTLSCSPISGHRSVSWYQQTPGQGLQFLFEYFSETQRNKGNFPGRFSGRQFSNSRSEMNVSTLELGDSALYLCASSTGGNNSPLHFGNGTRLTVT.